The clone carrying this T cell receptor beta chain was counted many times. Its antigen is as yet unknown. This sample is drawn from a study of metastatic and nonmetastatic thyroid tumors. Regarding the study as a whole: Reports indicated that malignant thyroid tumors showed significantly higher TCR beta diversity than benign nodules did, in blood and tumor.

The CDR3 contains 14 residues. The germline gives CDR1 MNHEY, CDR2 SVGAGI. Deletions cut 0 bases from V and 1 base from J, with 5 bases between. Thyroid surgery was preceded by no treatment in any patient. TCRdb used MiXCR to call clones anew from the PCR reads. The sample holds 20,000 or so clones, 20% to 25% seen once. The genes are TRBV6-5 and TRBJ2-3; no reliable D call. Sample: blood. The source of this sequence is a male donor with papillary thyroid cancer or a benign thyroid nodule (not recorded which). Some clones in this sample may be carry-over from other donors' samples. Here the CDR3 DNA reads TGTGCCAGCAGTTACTCGACGGGCACAGATACGCAGTATTTT. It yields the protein CASSYSTGTDTQYF.